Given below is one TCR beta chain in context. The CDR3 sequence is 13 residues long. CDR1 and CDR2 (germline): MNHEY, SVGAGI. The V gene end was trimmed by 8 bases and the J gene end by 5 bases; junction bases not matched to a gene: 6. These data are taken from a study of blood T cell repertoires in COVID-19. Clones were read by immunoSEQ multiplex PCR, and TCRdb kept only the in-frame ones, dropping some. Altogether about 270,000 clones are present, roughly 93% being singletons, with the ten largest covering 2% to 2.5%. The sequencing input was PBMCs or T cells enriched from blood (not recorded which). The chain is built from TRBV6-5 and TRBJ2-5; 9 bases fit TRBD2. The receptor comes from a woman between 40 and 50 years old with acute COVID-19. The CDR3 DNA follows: TGTGCCAGCGGGCGGGGGGGCCTGGAGACCCAGTACTTC. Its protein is CASGRGGLETQYF.